This T cell receptor beta chain was found in a study of blood T cell repertoires in COVID-19. About the research overall: Whether acute or convalescent, the COVID-19 samples came from the United States, Italy and Spain.

V gave up 1 base and J gave up 2 bases, with 17 bases separating them. The CDR3 is 17 residues long. Germline CDR1 and CDR2: SGHTA and FQGTGA. This clone has only a few counts. Authors' processing steps: Nucleated cell counts were estimated from reference gene primer amplification. Here immunoSEQ multiplex PCR was the method, and the copy in TCRdb shows in-frame clones only, minus some. V, J and clone size were drawn from that table, and D and trimming were deduced from the DNA. The table lists a few hundred thousand clones, around 80% of them singletons. This chain uses TRBV7-3 with TRBJ1-2; D may be TRBD1 (5 bases). The sample consisted of PBMCs or T cells enriched from blood (not recorded which). The clonotype was recovered from a man aged 35 to 55 who had been exposed to COVID-19. The CDR3 region is CASSLRGGSPKNYGYTF. The CDR3 DNA reads TGTGCCAGCAGCTTAAGGGGGGGATCGCCAAAAAACTATGGCTACACCTTC.